The 22 T cell receptor beta chains given below trace back to one sample, sequenced in a study of Ad26.COV2.S vaccination and SARS-CoV-2 variants. TCRdb keeps only in-frame clones here, not all; method: immunoSEQ multiplex PCR. Counted here are about 440,000 clones, roughly 91% occurring once; the ten biggest clones make up around 4.5%. Sample treatment: around 19 received Ad26.COV2.S at low or high dose, single or two shots; roughly five received placebo; per-sample allocation not given. Material that was analyzed had been drawn on day 63 after the first vaccine or placebo injection. Specimen: peripheral blood, collected in a trial of Ad26.COV2.S vaccine versus placebo. Receptors originate from a person aged 18-65 years who received the Ad26.COV2.S COVID-19 vaccine or a placebo.

The rearrangement joins TRBV9 to TRBJ2-1, with 10 bases matching TRBD1. Germline V gene lookup returns CDR1 SGDLS and CDR2 YYNGEE. The CDR3 length is 15 residues. V lost 3 bases, J lost 3 bases, and 3 bases stayed unmatched. DNA for the CDR3: TGTGCCAGCAGCGCCGGGACAGGGGTCTACAATGAGCAGTTCTTC. Translated, it gives CASSAGTGVYNEQFF. The variable domain in full, with the rest retrieved from reference TRBV9 and TRBJ2-1, is DSGVTQTPKHLITATGQRVTLRCSPRSGDLSVYWYQQSLDQGLQFLIQYYNGEERAKGNILERFSAQQFPDLHSELNLSSLELGDSALYFCASSAGTGVYNEQFFGPGTRLTVL.

J is TRBJ1-4 and V is TRBV28, with a tentative D call TRBD1 (5 bases). This CDR3 is 14 amino acids long. CDR1 is MDHEN, CDR2 SYDVKM, per germline. The V end lost 5 bases, the J end lost 4 bases, and 11 bases lay between the germline ends. CDR3 nucleotides: TGTGCCAGCAGTCATCGGGACCGTAATGAAAAACTGTTTTTT. It is translated as CASSHRDRNEKLFF. The full variable domain, rest sourced from reference TRBV28 and TRBJ1-4, is DVKVTQSSRYLVKRTGEKVFLECVQDMDHENMFWYRQDPGLGLRLIYFSYDVKMKEKGDIPEGYSVSREKKERFSLILESASTNQTSMYLCASSHRDRNEKLFFGSGTQLSVL.

Only a few counts were recorded for this clone. The V gene is TRBV28, the J gene TRBJ2-7; D unclear. The CDR3 totals 15 residues. The V gene's germline CDR1 is MDHEN and CDR2 SYDVKM. V lost 3 bases and J 2 bases, leaving 14 bases between the germline ends. CDR3 protein: CASSFSGVSPYEQYF. CDR3 sequence (DNA): TGTGCCAGCAGTTTTAGTGGGGTCTCTCCCTACGAGCAGTACTTC.

The V gene is TRBV19, the J gene TRBJ2-1, with TRBD2 identical over 7 bases. With V trimmed by 3 bases and J by 5 bases, 7 bases remained unmatched. CDR3 length: 15 residues. Germline V gives CDR1 LNHDA, CDR2 SQIVND (reference sequence). The CDR3 sequence: CASSIGGEPNNEQFF. CDR3 nucleotide sequence: TGTGCCAGTAGTATTGGGGGGGAACCTAACAATGAGCAGTTCTTC.

The V gene is TRBV1, the J gene TRBJ2-1; the table's D call TRBD2 went unverified against the DNA. TRBV1 is listed as a pseudogene. This CDR3 comprises 14 residues. In DNA, the CDR3 is TGCACCAGCATGAGGGGGGGCCCCTACAATGAGCAGTTCTTC. Amino acid sequence: CTSMRGGPYNEQFF.

V is TRBV9 and J is TRBJ2-1; 13 bases map to TRBD2. Trimming cost V 1 base and J 3 bases; bases outside gene matches: 7. The germline gives CDR1 SGDLS, CDR2 YYNGEE. The CDR3 runs 18 residues. The CDR3 reads CASSVSGLAGSVYNEQFF. DNA of the CDR3: TGTGCCAGCAGCGTATCGGGACTAGCGGGATCGGTCTACAATGAGCAGTTCTTC. The variable domain in full, with the rest retrieved from reference TRBV9 and TRBJ2-1, is DSGVTQTPKHLITATGQRVTLRCSPRSGDLSVYWYQQSLDQGLQFLIQYYNGEERAKGNILERFSAQQFPDLHSELNLSSLELGDSALYFCASSVSGLAGSVYNEQFFGPGTRLTVL.

This chain uses TRBV6-2 or TRBV6-3 with TRBJ1-5; 8 bases map to TRBD1. The CDR3 runs 15 residues. Germline V CDR1 and CDR2: MNHEY, SVGEGT. V shed 4 bases and J 3 bases; nucleotides not matched to a gene: 5. The CDR3 coding sequence is TGTGCCAGCAGTTGGGACAGGCTCCCCAATCAGCCCCAGCATTTT. Its translation: CASSWDRLPNQPQHF.

The CDR3 DNA follows: TGTGCCAGCAGCAAAAGAAGGAGGTCTAATGAAAAACTGTTTTTT. Protein product: CASSKRRRSNEKLFF. The V call is TRBV21-1, the J call TRBJ1-4. TRBV21-1 is a pseudogene segment. This CDR3 spans 15 amino acids.

This clone was counted ten times or more. The chain joins TRBV2 to TRBJ2-7; 7 bases match TRBD2. Germline V gene data show CDR1 as SNHLY and CDR2 as FYNNEI. Trimming at V came to 8 bases and at J to 6 bases, leaving 13 bases not matched to a gene. The CDR3 length is 14 residues. CDR3 sequence: CASQLTAGAGEQYF. Here the CDR3 DNA reads TGTGCCAGCCAACTTACGGCGGGAGCTGGCGAGCAGTACTTC.

This clone was picked up one time. The V call is TRBV5-1, the J call TRBJ2-3, with 9 positions matching TRBD2. CDR3 length: 17 residues. CDR1 and CDR2 (germline): SGHRS, YFSETQ. V was clipped by 3 bases and J by 3 bases; unmatched bases: 11. This CDR3 reads CASSSAGGPIGTDTQYF. The CDR3 DNA is TGCGCCAGCAGCTCGGCGGGAGGGCCGATAGGAACAGATACGCAGTATTTT.

V usage is TRBV27 and J usage is TRBJ2-2, with 7 positions matching TRBD1. The CDR3 runs 14 residues. The V and J ends lost 2 bases and 6 bases, in that order; junction bases with no gene match: 3. Germline CDR1 and CDR2: MNHEY and SMNVEV (reference sequence). In DNA, the CDR3 is TGTGCCAGCAGTTTAAGACAGGGCGCCGGGGAGCTGTTTTTT. It encodes CASSLRQGAGELFF.

This clone is a singleton in its sample. V usage is TRBV6-5 and J usage is TRBJ2-3; possibly TRBD1 for D (6 bases). The V gene lost 7 bases and the J gene lost 4 bases, with 18 bases spanning the gap. The germline V gene has CDR1 MNHEY and CDR2 SVGAGI. The CDR3 contains 15 residues. The CDR3 region is CASNQRGGWSDTQYF. DNA for the CDR3: TGTGCCAGCAACCAAAGAGGGGGTTGGTCAGATACGCAGTATTTT.

The chain links TRBV28 to TRBJ2-6, with 11 bases lining up with TRBD2. The V gene end was trimmed by 10 bases and the J gene end by 0 bases; junction bases not matched to a gene: 17. CDR3 length: 20 amino acids. The germline V gene encodes CDR1 MDHEN and CDR2 SYDVKM. The CDR3 coding sequence is TGTGCCACCTCCCCCGGGGCTAGCGGGAGGTCTAGCTCTGGGGCCAACGTCCTGACTTTC. Translating it yields CATSPGASGRSSSGANVLTF.

The V and J genes are TRBV3-1 (or the pseudogene TRBV3-2) and TRBJ2-1; possibly TRBD1 for D (7 bases). CDR1 and CDR2 from the germline V gene are LGHDT and YNNKEL (reference sequence). The CDR3 spans 12 residues. V was clipped by 1 base and J by 14 bases, with 12 bases between them. The CDR3 region is CASSQATGRKFF. DNA of the CDR3: TGTGCCAGCAGCCAAGCGACAGGGAGGAAGTTCTTC.

The chain combines TRBV5-1 with TRBJ1-1, with 7 positions matching TRBD1. The CDR3 has 14 amino acids. Germline CDR1 reads SGHRS; CDR2 reads YFSETQ. Trimming cost V 4 bases and J 7 bases; bases outside gene matches: 10. The DNA for the CDR3 is TGCGCCAGCAGCAGAACAGGGGTCGGGAATGAAGCTTTCTTT. It translates to CASSRTGVGNEAFF.

The CDR3 nucleotides are TGTGCCAGCAGCCCAGGATCTCAAGAGACCCAGTACTTC. It translates to CASSPGSQETQYF. The chain employs TRBV7-9 and TRBJ2-5; no reliable D call. Germline assignment: CDR1 SEHNR and CDR2 FQNEAQ (reference sequence). This CDR3 has 13 amino acids. V lost 5 bases and J 2 bases, leaving 9 bases between the germline ends.

This chain joins TRBV5-4 and TRBJ2-1; perhaps D is TRBD1 or TRBD2 (5 bases each). The germline V and J ends were trimmed by 4 bases and 7 bases, with 15 bases remaining between them. The CDR3 covers 14 residues. In germline, CDR1 is SGHNT, CDR2 YYREEE (reference sequence). CDR3: CASSIPGPANEQFF. The CDR3 region has the DNA TGTGCCAGCAGCATCCCGGGACCAGCGAATGAGCAGTTCTTC.

The gene calls are TRBV5-1 and TRBJ2-2, with a weak D call TRBD2 (5 bases). The V gene lost 0 bases and the J gene lost 0 bases, with 9 bases spanning the gap. This CDR3 contains 16 residues. Germline V lookup: CDR1 SGHRS, CDR2 YFSETQ. The CDR3 DNA follows: TGCGCCAGCAGCTTGGGCGGGTTCGCGAACACCGGGGAGCTGTTTTTT. This codes for CASSLGGFANTGELFF.

The chain carries TRBV28 and TRBJ1-3; TRBD1 aligns across 7 bases. The CDR3 sequence is 16 residues long. V lost 4 bases, J lost 3 bases, and 9 bases stayed unmatched. CDR1 and CDR2 from the germline V gene are MDHEN and SYDVKM. In nucleotides, the CDR3 is TGTGCCAGCAGTTCCATACAGGGGCTCGGTGGAAACACCATATATTTT. The encoded protein is CASSSIQGLGGNTIYF. Looking up the rest from reference TRBV28 and TRBJ1-3 gives the full variable domain: DVKVTQSSRYLVKRTGEKVFLECVQDMDHENMFWYRQDPGLGLRLIYFSYDVKMKEKGDIPEGYSVSREKKERFSLILESASTNQTSMYLCASSSIQGLGGNTIYFGEGSWLTVV.

The chain employs TRBV6-2 or TRBV6-3 and TRBJ2-4; weak D call: TRBD2 (5 bases). V lost 2 bases and J lost 13, with 18 bases in between. CDR3 length: 14 residues. Per germline, CDR1 MNHEY and CDR2 SVGEGT. DNA for the CDR3: TGTGCCAGCAGTTACCTGGCCCCCGCTAGCACACAGTACTTC. Its translation: CASSYLAPASTQYF.

The chain couples TRBV5-5 to TRBJ1-2; D unclear. This CDR3 is built from 14 residues. CDR1 and CDR2 (germline): SGHKS, YYEKEE (reference sequence). The ends were cut back, 0 bases at V and 8 bases at J, with 14 bases in the middle. The CDR3 DNA follows: TGTGCCAGCAGCTTGGGTGGGGTTTATGACGGCTACACCTTC. This codes for CASSLGGVYDGYTF.

The chain carries TRBV28 and TRBJ1-2, with D perhaps TRBD1 (6 bases). CDR1 and CDR2 (germline): MDHEN, SYDVKM. The CDR3 covers 15 residues. Trimming stripped 5 bases from V and 8 bases from J, with 21 bases between. The CDR3 sequence is CASSPMRWGHSGYTF. The CDR3 coding sequence is TGTGCCAGCAGTCCCATGCGGTGGGGACATTCGGGCTACACCTTC.